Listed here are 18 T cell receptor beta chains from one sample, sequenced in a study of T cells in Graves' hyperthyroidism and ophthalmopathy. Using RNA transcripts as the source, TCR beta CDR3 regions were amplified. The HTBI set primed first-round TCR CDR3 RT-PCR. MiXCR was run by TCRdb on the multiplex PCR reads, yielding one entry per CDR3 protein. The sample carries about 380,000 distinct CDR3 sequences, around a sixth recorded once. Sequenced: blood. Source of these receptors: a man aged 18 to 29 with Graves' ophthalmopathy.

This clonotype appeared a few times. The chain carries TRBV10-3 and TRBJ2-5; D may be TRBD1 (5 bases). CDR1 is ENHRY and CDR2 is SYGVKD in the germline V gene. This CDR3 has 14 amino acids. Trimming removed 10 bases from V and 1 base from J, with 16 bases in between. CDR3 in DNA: TGTGCCACCGCCCCAAGCAGGGCCCAAGAGACCCAGTACTTC. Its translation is CATAPSRAQETQYF.

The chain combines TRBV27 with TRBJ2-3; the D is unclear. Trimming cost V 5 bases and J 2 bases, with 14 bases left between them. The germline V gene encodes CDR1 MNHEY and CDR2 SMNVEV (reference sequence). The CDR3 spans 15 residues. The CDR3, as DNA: TGTGCCAGCAGTCCGGACGGATACTACACAGATACGCAGTATTTT. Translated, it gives CASSPDGYYTDTQYF.

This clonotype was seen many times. Here the CDR3 DNA reads TGTGCCACCAGCATTCCCTCGGGTACGGGAGGTAGGGAAGCTTTCTTT. It translates to CATSIPSGTGGREAFF. The chain is built from TRBV15 and TRBJ1-1, with D unresolved. Germline lookup yields CDR1 LNHNV and CDR2 YYDKDF (reference sequence). The CDR3 has 16 residues. Trimming took 4 bases from V and 8 from J, leaving 23 bases between them.

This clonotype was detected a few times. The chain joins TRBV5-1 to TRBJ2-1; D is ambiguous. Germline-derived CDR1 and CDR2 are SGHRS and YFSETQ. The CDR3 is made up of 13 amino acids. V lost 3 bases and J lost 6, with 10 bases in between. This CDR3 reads CASSYSTSNEQFF. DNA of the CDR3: TGCGCCAGCAGCTACTCGACCAGCAATGAGCAGTTCTTC.

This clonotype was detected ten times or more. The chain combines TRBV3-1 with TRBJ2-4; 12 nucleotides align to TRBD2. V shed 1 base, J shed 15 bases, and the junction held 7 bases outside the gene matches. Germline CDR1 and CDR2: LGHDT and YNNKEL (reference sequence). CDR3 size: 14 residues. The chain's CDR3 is CASSQGLAGDPRYF. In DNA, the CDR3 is TGTGCCAGCAGCCAAGGACTAGCGGGGGACCCTCGGTACTTC.

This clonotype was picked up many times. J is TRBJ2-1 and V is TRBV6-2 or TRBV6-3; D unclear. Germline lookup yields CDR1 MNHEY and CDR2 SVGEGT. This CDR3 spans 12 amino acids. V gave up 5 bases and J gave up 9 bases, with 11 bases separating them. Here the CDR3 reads CASSRMGIEQFF. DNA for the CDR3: TGTGCCAGCAGTAGGATGGGTATTGAGCAGTTCTTC.

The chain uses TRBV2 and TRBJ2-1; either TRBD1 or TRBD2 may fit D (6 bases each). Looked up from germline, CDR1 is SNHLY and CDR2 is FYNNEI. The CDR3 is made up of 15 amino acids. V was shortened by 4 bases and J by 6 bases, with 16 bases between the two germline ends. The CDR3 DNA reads TGTGCCAGCAGTGGAGACGGGAGAGGGGGCAATGAGCAGTTCTTC. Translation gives CASSGDGRGGNEQFF.

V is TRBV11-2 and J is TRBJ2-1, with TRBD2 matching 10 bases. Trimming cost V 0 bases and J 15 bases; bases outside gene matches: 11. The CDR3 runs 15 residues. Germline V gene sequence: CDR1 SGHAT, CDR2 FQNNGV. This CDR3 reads CASSLEPSGRAGRFF. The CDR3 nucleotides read TGTGCCAGCAGCTTAGAGCCCAGCGGGAGGGCCGGGCGGTTCTTC.

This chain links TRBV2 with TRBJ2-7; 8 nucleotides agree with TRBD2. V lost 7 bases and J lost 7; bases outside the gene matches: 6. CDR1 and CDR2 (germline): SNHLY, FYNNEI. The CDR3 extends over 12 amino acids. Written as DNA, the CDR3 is TGTGCCAGCAAAGACCCGGGGGGGGAGCAGTACTTC. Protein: CASKDPGGEQYF.

The CDR3 nucleotides read TGTGCCAGCAGGGCCGCGCGTGGGCTTGTGGAGACCCAGTACTTC. Protein sequence: CASRAARGLVETQYF. The rearrangement joins TRBV28 to TRBJ2-5; D is uncertain. This CDR3 comprises 15 residues. The germline V gene encodes CDR1 MDHEN and CDR2 SYDVKM. The ends were cut back, 6 bases at V and 5 bases at J, with 19 bases in the middle.

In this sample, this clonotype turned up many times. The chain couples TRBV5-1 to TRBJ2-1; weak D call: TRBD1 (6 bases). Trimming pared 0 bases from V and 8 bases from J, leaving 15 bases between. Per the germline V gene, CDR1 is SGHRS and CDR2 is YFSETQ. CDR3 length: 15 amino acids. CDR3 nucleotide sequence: TGCGCCAGCAGCTTGGAATCGCAGGGGTTCCATGAGCAGTTCTTC. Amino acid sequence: CASSLESQGFHEQFF.

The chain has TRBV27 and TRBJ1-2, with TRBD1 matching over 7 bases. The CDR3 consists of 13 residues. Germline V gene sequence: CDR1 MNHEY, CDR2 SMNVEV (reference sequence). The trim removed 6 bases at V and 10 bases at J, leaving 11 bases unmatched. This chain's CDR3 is CASSLQGTLAYTF. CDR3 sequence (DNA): TGTGCCAGCAGCTTACAGGGGACCTTGGCCTACACCTTC.

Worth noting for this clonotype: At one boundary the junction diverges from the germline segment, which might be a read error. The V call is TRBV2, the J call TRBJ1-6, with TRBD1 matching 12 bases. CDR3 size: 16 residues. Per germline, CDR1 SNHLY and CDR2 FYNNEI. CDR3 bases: TGTGTCAGCAGCCACGGGACGGGACAGGGGGCATCACCCCTCCACTTT. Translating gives CVSSHGTGQGASPLHF.

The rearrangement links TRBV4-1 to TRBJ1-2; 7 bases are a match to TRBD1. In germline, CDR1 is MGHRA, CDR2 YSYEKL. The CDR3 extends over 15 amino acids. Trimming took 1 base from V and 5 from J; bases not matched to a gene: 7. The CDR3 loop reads CASSQARGQSYGYTF. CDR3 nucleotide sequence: TGCGCCAGCAGCCAAGCCAGGGGACAGAGTTATGGCTACACCTTC.

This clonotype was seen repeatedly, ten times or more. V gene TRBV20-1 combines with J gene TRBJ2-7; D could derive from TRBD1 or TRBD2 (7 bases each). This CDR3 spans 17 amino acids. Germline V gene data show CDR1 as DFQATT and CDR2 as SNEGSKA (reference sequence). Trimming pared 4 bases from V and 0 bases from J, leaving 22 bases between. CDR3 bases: TGCAGTGCTACTCAAGGGGAGGGGGCAACATTCTCCTACGAGCAGTACTTC. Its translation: CSATQGEGATFSYEQYF.

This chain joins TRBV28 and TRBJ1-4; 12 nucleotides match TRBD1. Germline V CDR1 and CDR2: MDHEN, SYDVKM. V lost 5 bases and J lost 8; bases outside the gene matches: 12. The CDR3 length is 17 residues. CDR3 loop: CASSRPGTGGAREKLFF. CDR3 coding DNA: TGTGCCAGCAGTCGCCCCGGGACAGGGGGCGCACGGGAAAAACTGTTTTTT.

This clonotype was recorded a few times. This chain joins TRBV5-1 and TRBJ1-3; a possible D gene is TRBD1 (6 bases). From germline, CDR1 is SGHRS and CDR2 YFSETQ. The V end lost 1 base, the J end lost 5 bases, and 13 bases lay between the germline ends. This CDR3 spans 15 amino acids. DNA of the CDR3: TGCGCCAGCAGCTTGTTGGGGGCTTGGCGAAACACCATATATTTT. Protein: CASSLLGAWRNTIYF.

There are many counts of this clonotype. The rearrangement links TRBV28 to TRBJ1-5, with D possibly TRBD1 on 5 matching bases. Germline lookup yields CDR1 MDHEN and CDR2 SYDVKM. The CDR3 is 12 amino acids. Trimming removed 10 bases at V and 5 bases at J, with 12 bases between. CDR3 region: CATRGGYQPQHF. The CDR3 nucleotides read TGTGCCACTCGCGGGGGTTATCAGCCCCAGCATTTT.